This T cell receptor (beta chain) was identified during a study of T-cell reconstitution after alpha-beta-depleted transplantation in children. Whole-study results and caveats: Surviving thymic progenitors and recipient T cells were the source of high TCRbeta diversity at day 60 in some patients. As was reported, about two months after transplant, alpha-beta T cells came from several hundred expanded graft clones.

The CDR3 extends over 14 amino acids. Germline V gene data show CDR1 as SNHLY and CDR2 as FYNNEI. Trimming cost V 8 bases and J 8 bases; bases outside gene matches: 6. This clonotype has a count of ten or more. What it binds is unknown. As it was prepared, the TCRbeta library received unique molecular identifiers. TCRdb reprocessed the PCR reads with MiXCR, giving one entry per CDR3 protein. This sample has about 440,000 distinct CDR3 sequences, with approximately 42% found just once. The gene calls are TRBV2 and TRBJ2-1; TRBD2 aligns across 13 bases. The sample was PBMCs, taken before TCRalphabeta/CD19-depleted stem cell transplant. This clonotype was obtained from a girl aged 2 to 10 with aplastic anemia, due to receive a stem cell transplant. As DNA, the CDR3 is TGTGCCAGCCCGGGACTAGCGGGAATGGATGAGCAGTTCTTC. Amino acid sequence: CASPGLAGMDEQFF.